This TCR beta chain was captured in a study of T cell changes during pregnancy in multiple sclerosis. CDR3 length equals 16 residues. Per germline, CDR1 SGHTA and CDR2 FQGTGA. Trimming removed 2 bases from V and 1 base from J, with 14 bases in between. The assay was immunoSEQ multiplex PCR, and TCRdb's table has in-frame clones only and misses some. The sample consists of around 61,000 clones, around 91% of them appearing once. The chain links TRBV7-3 to TRBJ2-5; perhaps TRBD2 as D (7 bases). Here the sequenced sample was peripheral blood, taken in the third trimester of pregnancy. The receptor comes from a female donor in good health, enrolled as a control in a pregnancy study. The CDR3 spells CASSLLGGGFQETQYF. The CDR3 bases are TGTGCCAGCAGCTTATTGGGGGGGGGCTTCCAAGAGACCCAGTACTTC.